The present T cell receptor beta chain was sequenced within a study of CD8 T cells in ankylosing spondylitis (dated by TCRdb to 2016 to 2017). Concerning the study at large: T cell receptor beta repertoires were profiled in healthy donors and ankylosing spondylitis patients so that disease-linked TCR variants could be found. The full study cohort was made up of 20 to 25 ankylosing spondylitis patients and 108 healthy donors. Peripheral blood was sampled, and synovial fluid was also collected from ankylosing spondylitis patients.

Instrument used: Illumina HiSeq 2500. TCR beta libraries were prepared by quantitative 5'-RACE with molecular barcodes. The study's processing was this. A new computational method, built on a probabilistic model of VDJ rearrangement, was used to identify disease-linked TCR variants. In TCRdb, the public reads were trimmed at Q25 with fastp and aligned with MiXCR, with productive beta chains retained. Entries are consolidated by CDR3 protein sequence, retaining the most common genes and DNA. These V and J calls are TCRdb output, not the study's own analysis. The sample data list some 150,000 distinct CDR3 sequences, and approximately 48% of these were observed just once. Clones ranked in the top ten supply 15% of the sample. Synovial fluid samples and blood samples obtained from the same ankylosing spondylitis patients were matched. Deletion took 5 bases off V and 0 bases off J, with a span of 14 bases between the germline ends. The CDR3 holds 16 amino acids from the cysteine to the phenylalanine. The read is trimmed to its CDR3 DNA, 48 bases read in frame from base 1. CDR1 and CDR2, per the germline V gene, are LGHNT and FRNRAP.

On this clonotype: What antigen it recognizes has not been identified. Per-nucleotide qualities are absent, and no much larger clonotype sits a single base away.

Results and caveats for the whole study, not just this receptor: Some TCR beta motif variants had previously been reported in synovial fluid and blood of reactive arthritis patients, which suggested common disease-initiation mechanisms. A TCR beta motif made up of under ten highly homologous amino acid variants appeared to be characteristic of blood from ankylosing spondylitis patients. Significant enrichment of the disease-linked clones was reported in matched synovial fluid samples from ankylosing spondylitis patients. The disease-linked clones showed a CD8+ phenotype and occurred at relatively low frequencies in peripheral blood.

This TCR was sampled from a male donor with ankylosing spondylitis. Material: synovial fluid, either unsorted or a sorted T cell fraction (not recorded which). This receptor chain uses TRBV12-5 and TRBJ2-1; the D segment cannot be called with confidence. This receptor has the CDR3 CASGPLGGPSYNEQFF. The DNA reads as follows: TGTGCTAGTGGTCCCCTGGGTGGACCCTCCTACAATGAGCAGTTCTTC.